A selection of T cell receptor beta chains follows, all from one sample in a study of spatial heterogeneity in lung cancer. TCRdb reanalysed the 5' RACE reads using MiXCR and keeps one entry per CDR3 protein. The sample has 50,000 to 55,000 distinct CDR3 sequences, less than 9% seen once. This sample comprised PBMCs, obtained at surgery. The receptors were sampled from a female donor with early-stage non-small cell lung cancer. Each CDR3 is given with its conserved first and last residue. D genes are given only for firm matches. The size of a clone is reported for some rows only, either as once, few or many, or as a class for expanded clones.

D: TRBD2; size: .; V: TRBV3-1; J: TRBJ2-1; CDR3: CASRGLAFNEQFF; DNA: TGTGCCAGCAGGGGACTAGCTTTTAATGAGCAGTTCTTC
D: .; size: .; V: TRBV2; J: TRBJ1-5; CDR3: CASTRGANQPQHF; DNA: TGTGCCAGCACCAGAGGTGCCAATCAGCCCCAGCATTTT
D: .; size: many; V: TRBV20-1; J: TRBJ1-4; CDR3: CSANPPGQSNEKLFF; DNA: TGCAGTGCTAACCCTCCCGGACAGAGTAATGAAAAACTGTTTTTT
D: TRBD2; size: many; V: TRBV20-1; J: TRBJ2-1; CDR3: CSARQRRGGRDEQFF; DNA: TGCAGTGCTAGGCAAAGGCGGGGGGGCCGGGATGAGCAGTTCTTC
D: .; size: many; V: TRBV7-2; J: TRBJ2-2; CDR3: CASSLDLGTGELFF; DNA: TGTGCCAGCAGCTTAGACTTGGGCACCGGGGAGCTGTTTTTT
D: .; size: many; V: TRBV29-1; J: TRBJ2-3; CDR3: CSVDRQLTDTQYF; DNA: TGCAGCGTTGATCGCCAGCTCACAGATACGCAGTATTTT
D: TRBD1; size: few; V: TRBV7-9; J: TRBJ1-1; CDR3: CASSLADGGGEAFF; DNA: TGTGCCAGCAGCTTAGCGGACGGAGGGGGCGAAGCTTTCTTT
D: .; size: many; V: TRBV5-5; J: TRBJ2-2; CDR3: CASSLGENTGELFF; DNA: TGTGCCAGCAGCTTGGGGGAGAACACCGGGGAGCTGTTTTTT
D: TRBD1; size: few; V: TRBV18; J: TRBJ1-1; CDR3: CASSGTDTEAFF; DNA: TGTGCCAGCTCCGGGACAGACACTGAAGCTTTCTTT
D: .; size: many; V: TRBV2; J: TRBJ1-5; CDR3: CASSPDVGGFSNQPQHF; DNA: TGTGCCAGCAGCCCTGACGTCGGGGGTTTTAGCAATCAGCCCCAGCATTTT
D: .; size: .; V: TRBV18; J: TRBJ2-4; CDR3: CASSPRLEVLYF; DNA: TGTGCCAGCTCCCCAAGACTAGAAGTGTTATACTTC
D: .; size: many; V: TRBV30; J: TRBJ1-4; CDR3: CAAGTSEKLFF; DNA: TGTGCGGCCGGGACAAGTGAAAAACTGTTTTTT
D: TRBD1; size: many; V: TRBV5-1; J: TRBJ2-5; CDR3: CASHQGVSQETQYF; DNA: TGCGCCAGCCACCAGGGGGTGAGCCAAGAGACCCAGTACTTC
D: .; size: few; V: TRBV25-1; J: TRBJ2-1; CDR3: CASSSLGEGSPNEQFF; DNA: TGTGCCAGCAGCTCCCTCGGCGAGGGGAGCCCGAATGAGCAGTTCTTC
D: .; size: many; V: TRBV20-1; J: TRBJ2-1; CDR3: CSARLGGSYNEQFF; DNA: TGCAGTGCTAGATTGGGGGGTTCCTACAATGAGCAGTTCTTC
D: TRBD1; size: many; V: TRBV7-9; J: TRBJ1-6; CDR3: CASSLGDRVNSPLHF; DNA: TGTGCCAGCAGCTTAGGGGACAGAGTTAATTCACCCCTCCACTTT
D: .; size: many; V: TRBV29-1; J: TRBJ2-3; CDR3: CSVDVQSTDTQYF; DNA: TGCAGCGTTGATGTGCAGTCCACAGATACGCAGTATTTT
D: .; size: many; V: TRBV25-1; J: TRBJ2-6; CDR3: CASKSEAYGANVLTF; DNA: TGTGCCAGCAAAAGCGAGGCCTACGGGGCCAACGTCCTGACTTTC
D: .; size: many; V: TRBV15; J: TRBJ2-7; CDR3: CATSPDRYSYEQYF; DNA: TGTGCCACCAGCCCTGACAGATACTCCTACGAGCAGTACTTC
D: .; size: many; V: TRBV2; J: TRBJ2-1; CDR3: CASSEGAAGQFF; DNA: TGTGCCAGCAGTGAAGGGGCCGCGGGGCAGTTCTTC
D: TRBD2; size: few; V: TRBV24-1; J: TRBJ2-1; CDR3: CATSELSGGDEQFF; DNA: TGTGCCACCAGTGAGTTGAGCGGGGGTGATGAGCAGTTCTTC
D: .; size: .; V: TRBV5-1; J: TRBJ1-2; CDR3: CASSLPGQRGYTF; DNA: TGCGCCAGCAGCTTGCCCGGACAAAGGGGCTACACCTTC
D: .; size: many; V: TRBV18; J: TRBJ2-1; CDR3: CASSNAPGDEQFF; DNA: TGTGCCAGCTCGAACGCCCCGGGGGATGAGCAGTTCTTC
D: .; size: few; V: TRBV28; J: TRBJ1-5; CDR3: CASTFGTPAF; DNA: TGTGCCAGCACATTCGGGACCCCCGCTTTT
D: .; size: many; V: TRBV23-1; J: TRBJ2-7; CDR3: CASSPPCRNEQYF; DNA: TGCGCCAGCAGTCCGCCGTGTAGGAACGAGCAGTACTTC
D: .; size: many; V: TRBV2; J: TRBJ2-7; CDR3: CASRPPGGYEQYF; DNA: TGTGCCAGCAGGCCCCCCGGCGGGTACGAGCAGTACTTC
D: TRBD1; size: many; V: TRBV29-1; J: TRBJ2-2; CDR3: CSALGTANTGELFF; DNA: TGCAGCGCTCTCGGGACAGCGAACACCGGGGAGCTGTTTTTT